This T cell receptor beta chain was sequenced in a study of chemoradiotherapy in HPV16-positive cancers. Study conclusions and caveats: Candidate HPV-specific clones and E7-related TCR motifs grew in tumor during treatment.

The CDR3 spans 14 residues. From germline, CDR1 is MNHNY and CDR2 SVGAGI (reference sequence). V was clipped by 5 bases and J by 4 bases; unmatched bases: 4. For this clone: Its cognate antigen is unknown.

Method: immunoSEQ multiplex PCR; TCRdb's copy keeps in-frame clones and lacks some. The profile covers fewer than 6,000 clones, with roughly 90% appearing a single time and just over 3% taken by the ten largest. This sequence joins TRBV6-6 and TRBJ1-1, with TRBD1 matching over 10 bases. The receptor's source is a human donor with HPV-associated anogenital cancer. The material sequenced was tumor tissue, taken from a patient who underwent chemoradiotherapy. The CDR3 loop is CASSEGQGITEAFF. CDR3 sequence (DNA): TGTGCCAGCAGTGAGGGACAGGGGATCACTGAAGCTTTCTTT.